These 23 T cell receptor beta chains were all obtained from the same sample, sequenced in a study of blood T cell repertoires in COVID-19. Assay used: immunoSEQ multiplex PCR; TCRdb lists only in-frame clones, some missing. Of about 140,000 clones listed, around 90% were seen once; the top ten hold 1.5%. Source material: peripheral blood. These receptor sequences come from a woman aged 55-69 years with acute or convalescent COVID-19.

Here the CDR3 DNA reads TGTGCCAGCAGTGACCAGGCGGGGTCAAACTCCTACGAGCAGTACTTC. Its translation is CASSDQAGSNSYEQYF. This chain links TRBV6-1 with TRBJ2-7; possible D gene TRBD2, 6 bases. The CDR3 spans 16 residues. Looked up from germline, CDR1 is MNHNS and CDR2 is SASEGT. The V end lost 3 bases, the J end lost 0 bases, and 15 bases lay between the germline ends.

The genes are TRBV7-8 and TRBJ2-1, with 8 bases fitting TRBD1. Germline V lookup: CDR1 SGHVS, CDR2 FQNEAQ. The CDR3 covers 14 residues. V shed 3 bases and J 9 bases; nucleotides not matched to a gene: 7. For the CDR3, the DNA is TGTGCCAGCAGCTTTCGGACAGGGCTAAGTGAGCAGTTCTTC. Amino acid sequence: CASSFRTGLSEQFF.

The chain is built from TRBV5-1 and TRBJ1-3, with no clear D. Deletions cut 0 bases from V and 2 bases from J, with 12 bases between. This CDR3 contains 16 residues. Germline CDR1 and CDR2: SGHRS and YFSETQ. The CDR3 sequence: CASSLAGVRTGNTIYF. The CDR3 DNA sequence: TGCGCCAGCAGCTTGGCGGGTGTTCGGACTGGAAACACCATATATTTT.

The CDR3 DNA reads as TGTGCCAGCACGCCCGAGGGGGCTCTTAGGTATGGCTACACCTTC. Translated: CASTPEGALRYGYTF. This sequence joins TRBV6-6 and TRBJ1-2; 7 nucleotides match TRBD1. The trim removed 7 bases at V and 5 bases at J, leaving 13 bases unmatched. The germline gives CDR1 MNHNY, CDR2 SVGAGI (reference sequence). The CDR3 runs to 15 residues.

This chain connects TRBV6-5 to TRBJ1-1; 8 positions match TRBD1. The ends lost 2 bases at V and 5 bases at J; junction bases unmatched: 7. The length of the CDR3 is 15 residues. Looked up from germline, CDR1 is MNHEY and CDR2 is SVGAGI. CDR3 sequence reads: CASSYQQTGGTEAFF. CDR3 coding DNA: TGTGCCAGCAGTTACCAACAAACAGGGGGAACTGAAGCTTTCTTT.

The chain employs TRBV6-5 and TRBJ1-2; 7 bases map to TRBD1. V gave up 5 bases and J gave up 0 bases; unmatched junction bases: 3. CDR1 is MNHEY and CDR2 is SVGAGI in the germline V gene. This CDR3 comprises 14 residues. CDR3 nucleotide sequence: TGTGCCAGCAGTAGGGACAGCCCTAACTATGGCTACACCTTC. Its translation: CASSRDSPNYGYTF.

The chain employs TRBV29-1 and TRBJ2-7, with D uncertain. CDR1 is SQVTM and CDR2 is ANQGSEA in the germline V gene. Deletions cut 6 bases from V and 1 base from J, with 4 bases between. This CDR3 is built from 10 residues. As DNA, the CDR3 is TGCAGCGTCGTTTCCTACGAGCAGTACTTC. This sequence encodes CSVVSYEQYF.

CDR3 nucleotides: TGTGCCAGTAGTATGGTTCGGGGTTACAATTCACCCCTCCACTTT. This encodes CASSMVRGYNSPLHF. The chain is built from TRBV19 and TRBJ1-6; D gene unclear. V lost 3 bases and J lost 7, with 13 bases in between. The CDR3 is 15 residues long. Germline V CDR1 and CDR2: LNHDA, SQIVND (reference sequence).

This CDR3 reads CAGRQGILLEQYF. The CDR3 DNA follows: TGTGCCGGTAGACAGGGGATCCTTTTAGAGCAGTACTTC. The chain links TRBV30 to TRBJ2-7; 8 nucleotides agree with TRBD1. The V and J ends lost 8 bases and 7 bases, in that order; junction bases with no gene match: 13. The CDR3 totals 13 residues. Germline V lookup: CDR1 GTSNPN, CDR2 SVGIG (reference sequence). Together with reference TRBV30 and TRBJ2-7, the CDR3 gives the full variable domain: SQTIHQWPATLVQPVGSPLSLECTVEGTSNPNLYWYRQAAGRGLQLLFYSVGIGQISSEVPQNLSASRPQDRQFILSSKKLLLSDSGFYLCAGRQGILLEQYFGPGTRLTVT.

This rearrangement joins TRBV6-6 to TRBJ2-5; 9 bases line up with TRBD2. The length of the CDR3 is 15 residues. V lost 6 bases to trimming and J lost 0 bases; unmatched junction nucleotides: 5. From germline, CDR1 is MNHNY and CDR2 SVGAGI (reference sequence). CDR3 coding DNA: TGTGCCAGCAGGGTAGCGGGGGTGTACCAAGAGACCCAGTACTTC. Amino acid sequence: CASRVAGVYQETQYF.

The genes are TRBV5-1 and TRBJ1-1; D is ambiguous. Germline V gene sequence: CDR1 SGHRS, CDR2 YFSETQ. Trimming removed 4 bases at V and 3 bases at J, with 7 bases between. This CDR3 has 12 residues. CDR3 amino acids: CASSDFDTEAFF. The CDR3 DNA reads as TGCGCCAGCAGCGACTTCGACACTGAAGCTTTCTTT. Full variable domain (rest looked up from reference TRBV5-1 and TRBJ1-1): KAGVTQTPRYLIKTRGQQVTLSCSPISGHRSVSWYQQTPGQGLQFLFEYFSETQRNKGNFPGRFSGRQFSNSRSEMNVSTLELGDSALYLCASSDFDTEAFFGQGTRLTVV.

The chain recombines TRBV15 with TRBJ2-1; TRBD2 matches at 8 bases. CDR3 length equals 15 residues. Losses at the gene ends were 0 bases for V and 6 bases for J; bases not matched to a gene: 4. Germline V gene data show CDR1 as LNHNV and CDR2 as YYDKDF (reference sequence). The CDR3 here is CATSRDGLAGNEQFF. The DNA of the CDR3 is TGTGCCACCAGCAGAGATGGGCTAGCGGGCAATGAGCAGTTCTTC.

V and J are TRBV19 and TRBJ2-5; TRBD2 matches at 8 bases. CDR1 and CDR2 from the germline V gene are LNHDA and SQIVND (reference sequence). The CDR3 length is 16 residues. V lost 5 bases, J lost 2 bases, and 10 bases stayed unmatched. Written as DNA, the CDR3 is TGTGCCAGTAGTCCTGCTATTGCGGGGGGACAAGAGACCCAGTACTTC. Its protein is CASSPAIAGGQETQYF.

This chain joins TRBV7-8 and TRBJ1-5, with a tentative D call TRBD1 (5 bases). Germline V CDR1 and CDR2: SGHVS, FQNEAQ. Trimming shortened V by 1 base and J by 1 base, and 14 bases separated the two germline ends. The CDR3 runs 17 residues. The CDR3, as DNA: TGTGCCAGCAGCTTAGGTACCAGGGCAACAAGCAATCAGCCCCAGCATTTT. It yields the protein CASSLGTRATSNQPQHF.

The chain recombines TRBV7-2 with TRBJ1-1; a weak D match, TRBD1 (6 bases). CDR1 SGHTA and CDR2 FQGNSA come from the germline V gene. V gave up 5 bases and J gave up 1 base, with 17 bases separating them. This CDR3 contains 16 residues. The CDR3 DNA follows: TGTGCCAGCAGCCCCCGACAGGATCCGCGGAACACTGAAGCTTTCTTT. Residues: CASSPRQDPRNTEAFF. Looking up the rest from reference TRBV7-2 and TRBJ1-1 gives the full variable domain: GAGVSQSPSNKVTEKGKDVELRCDPISGHTALYWYRQSLGQGLEFLIYFQGNSAPDKSGLPSDRFSAERTGGSVSTLTIQRTQQEDSAVYLCASSPRQDPRNTEAFFGQGTRLTVV.

The V and J genes are TRBV6-5 and TRBJ2-3; 12 bases are a match to TRBD2. V trimming: 2 bases; J trimming: 5 bases; junction bases outside the gene matches: 5. The germline CDR1 and CDR2 sequences are MNHEY and SVGAGI. There are 16 residues in the CDR3. As DNA, the CDR3 is TGTGCCAGCAGTTACAGGACTAGCGGGGCTAAAGATACGCAGTATTTT. Its translation is CASSYRTSGAKDTQYF.

This chain links TRBV6-5 with TRBJ1-2; weak D call: TRBD1 (5 bases). CDR1 is MNHEY, CDR2 SVGAGI, per germline. V gave up 4 bases and J gave up 2 bases, with 17 bases separating them. The CDR3 is made up of 16 amino acids. CDR3 coding DNA: TGTGCCAGCAGTTCCCCTTCCAGGGAAGCGAACTATGGCTACACCTTC. As protein: CASSSPSREANYGYTF.

The rearrangement uses TRBV5-5 and TRBJ1-1; D is uncertain. V was shortened by 5 bases and J by 2 bases, with 10 bases between the two germline ends. The CDR3 is made up of 13 amino acids. Germline CDR1 is SGHKS and CDR2 is YYEKEE (reference sequence). The chain's CDR3 is CASRGSPNTEAFF. CDR3 sequence (DNA): TGTGCCAGCAGGGGTAGCCCTAACACTGAAGCTTTCTTT.

This chain connects TRBV19 to TRBJ2-7, with 12 bases aligning to TRBD1. This CDR3 contains 18 residues. V dropped 3 bases and J dropped 0; count of bases not matched to a gene: 9. Looked up from germline, CDR1 is LNHDA and CDR2 is SQIVND (reference sequence). As DNA, the CDR3 is TGTGCCAGTAGTATTGGCCGGGACAGGGGGCCCTACTCCTACGAGCAGTACTTC. This translates into CASSIGRDRGPYSYEQYF.

The chain employs TRBV28 and TRBJ2-3; perhaps TRBD2 as D (6 bases). The CDR3 covers 13 residues. V gave up 6 bases and J gave up 1 base, with 8 bases separating them. Germline V gene data show CDR1 as MDHEN and CDR2 as SYDVKM. The CDR3 DNA is TGTGCCAGCAGCGGGGAGGGCACAGATACGCAGTATTTT. Its translation: CASSGEGTDTQYF.

The table lists this clone with a few counts. J is TRBJ1-5 and V is TRBV27; D uncertain. The CDR3 has 13 residues. Deletions cut 2 bases from V and 3 bases from J, with 5 bases between. The V gene's germline CDR1 is MNHEY and CDR2 SMNVEV (reference sequence). The CDR3: CASSLLYNQPQHF. The CDR3 DNA follows: TGTGCCAGCAGTTTACTGTACAATCAGCCCCAGCATTTT.

This chain links TRBV4-2 with TRBJ2-1, with 12 bases matching TRBD2. CDR1 and CDR2 from the germline V gene are LGHNA and YNFKEQ. CDR3 length: 18 residues. V shed 0 bases and J 7 bases; nucleotides not matched to a gene: 10. The CDR3 sequence: CASSQDGASGGARNEQFF. CDR3 sequence (DNA): TGTGCCAGCAGCCAAGATGGAGCTAGCGGGGGGGCAAGGAATGAGCAGTTCTTC.

The table lists this clone with many counts. The chain couples TRBV2 to TRBJ2-7; no reliable D call. This CDR3 has 11 residues. Trimming stripped 7 bases from V and 4 bases from J, with 8 bases between. Germline CDR1 is SNHLY and CDR2 is FYNNEI. The CDR3 coding sequence is TGTGCCAGCACGACCAGGTACGAGCAGTACTTC. It codes for CASTTRYEQYF.